Below are 17 T cell receptor beta chains sequenced from a single sample in a study of Ad26.COV2.S vaccination and SARS-CoV-2 variants. Produced via immunoSEQ multiplex PCR; TCRdb's table is partial and in-frame only. The table lists over 300,000 clones, roughly 80% of them singletons, with approximately 7% in the top ten. The sample's treatment: about 20 received Ad26.COV2.S at low or high dose, single or two shots; a few received placebo; per-sample allocation not given. At day 63 after the first vaccine or placebo injection, samples were drawn. The specimen comprised peripheral blood, sampled in a trial of Ad26.COV2.S vaccine versus placebo. The receptors were gathered from a person between 18 and 60 years old who received the Ad26.COV2.S COVID-19 vaccine or a placebo.

There are many counts of this clone. The V gene is TRBV27, the J gene TRBJ2-7; 9 nucleotides agree with TRBD1. Germline trimming cut 8 bases from V and 5 bases from J; bases unmatched to any gene: 13. CDR1 MNHEY and CDR2 SMNVEV come from the germline V gene (reference sequence). CDR3 length: 15 amino acids. CDR3 sequence: CASSLTGGANHEQYF. The CDR3 nucleotides are TGTGCCAGCTCCCTTACAGGGGGCGCTAACCACGAGCAGTACTTC.

This clone was picked up one time. The DNA of the CDR3 is TGTGCCAGCAGCTTGAGACAGACTAGCACAGATACGCAGTATTTT. This codes for CASSLRQTSTDTQYF. The V and J genes are TRBV7-2 and TRBJ2-3; perhaps TRBD1 as D (5 bases). Germline V CDR1 and CDR2: SGHTA, FQGNSA. The V gene lost 3 bases and the J gene lost 0 bases, with 10 bases spanning the gap. This CDR3 has 15 residues.

J is TRBJ1-1 and V is TRBV5-1, with TRBD1 matching over 7 bases. Unmatched junction bases numbered 2, after V lost 1 base and J lost 2 bases. From germline, CDR1 is SGHRS and CDR2 YFSETQ. The CDR3 sequence is 14 residues long. For the CDR3, the DNA is TGCGCCAGCAGCTTGACAGGGGCTAACACTGAAGCTTTCTTT. Protein: CASSLTGANTEAFF.

There are many counts of this clone. V is TRBV18 and J is TRBJ2-5; D is undetermined. The germline gives CDR1 KGHSH, CDR2 LQKENI. The CDR3 is 13 amino acids. Trimming shortened V by 6 bases and J by 5 bases, and 13 bases separated the two germline ends. For the CDR3, the DNA is TGTGCCAGCTCCCGGCCGAGGATGGAGACCCAGTACTTC. It encodes CASSRPRMETQYF.

The gene calls are TRBV11-2 and TRBJ2-5; D may be TRBD1 or TRBD2 (5 bases each). CDR3 length: 13 amino acids. CDR1 is SGHAT and CDR2 is FQNNGV in the germline V gene. Trimming removed 5 bases at V and 9 bases at J, with 16 bases between. CDR3 DNA: TGTGCCAGCAGCCACCGGGAACACAGGCCCCAGTACTTC. Its translation is CASSHREHRPQYF.

This chain connects TRBV7-9 to TRBJ2-2; 12 nucleotides align to TRBD2. The CDR3 spans 16 residues. Germline V CDR1 and CDR2: SEHNR, FQNEAQ (reference sequence). The junction had 10 bases not matched to a gene; V was cut back by 10 bases and J by 4 bases. The CDR3, as DNA: TGTGCCAACCCTCCCGGACTAGCGGGACCCACCGGGGAGCTGTTTTTT. As protein: CANPPGLAGPTGELFF.

Worth noting for this clone: Within the sample, other DNA sequences also encode this same CDR3. The chain uses TRBV11-2 and TRBJ2-1, with unresolved D. This CDR3 comprises 13 residues. The V end was cut by 1 base, the J end by 3 bases, with 4 bases between. Germline V gene data show CDR1 as SGHAT and CDR2 as FQNNGV. In DNA form, the CDR3 reads TGTGCCAGCAGCTTAGGACTCTACAATGAGCAGTTCTTC. It translates to CASSLGLYNEQFF.

This clone was seen only once. The chain couples TRBV5-6 to TRBJ2-3, with a tentative D call TRBD1 (5 bases). This CDR3 comprises 14 residues. Germline V gene data show CDR1 as SGHDT and CDR2 as YYEEEE. The V end was cut by 0 bases, the J end by 6 bases, with 11 bases between. The CDR3 region is CASSLVAPGDTQYF. CDR3 bases: TGTGCCAGCAGCTTGGTAGCCCCAGGGGATACGCAGTATTTT.

The chain recombines TRBV4-2 with TRBJ2-3, with a tentative D call TRBD1 (6 bases). The V and J ends lost 0 bases and 4 bases respectively, with 17 bases between them. The CDR3 has 17 residues. CDR1 is LGHNA and CDR2 is YNFKEQ in the germline V gene. The CDR3 nucleotides read TGTGCCAGCAGCCAAGATGCGGCAGGGGAAATCGCAGATACGCAGTATTTT. Its translation is CASSQDAAGEIADTQYF.

This clone was detected a few times. The CDR3 region is CASSPGVVVAGGETQYF. The CDR3, as DNA: TGTGCCAGCAGCCCGGGAGTAGTAGTAGCGGGAGGAGAGACCCAGTACTTC. The gene calls are TRBV7-9 and TRBJ2-5; 10 bases fit TRBD2. Germline V CDR1 and CDR2: SEHNR, FQNEAQ (reference sequence). The V and J ends lost 5 bases and 4 bases, in that order; junction bases with no gene match: 13. The CDR3 totals 17 residues.

The chain has TRBV21-1 and TRBJ1-2; no DNA check was done on the table's D call, TRBD1. TRBV21-1 is an annotated pseudogene. The CDR3 consists of 14 residues. The CDR3 DNA follows: TGTGCCAGCAGCCTTGGGGGCAGGGGGGCTGGCTACACCTTC. This codes for CASSLGGRGAGYTF.

The rearrangement links TRBV12-3 or TRBV12-4 to TRBJ2-5; D perhaps matches TRBD2 (6 bases). Trimming took off 1 base at V and 6 bases at J, with 9 bases between the two ends. The CDR3 contains 13 residues. CDR3 in amino acids: CASSLGTIQTQYF. CDR3 coding DNA: TGTGCCAGCAGTTTAGGGACTATACAGACCCAGTACTTC.

This clone has only a few counts. This chain joins TRBV10-1 and TRBJ1-1; possibly TRBD1 for D (6 bases). CDR1 WNHNN and CDR2 SYGVQD come from the germline V gene (reference sequence). V shed 2 bases and J shed 4 bases, with 11 bases lying between them. The CDR3 has 14 residues. CDR3 residues: CASSEAGDRTEAFF. CDR3 nucleotides: TGCGCCAGCAGTGAGGCAGGGGATCGCACTGAAGCTTTCTTT.

This chain uses TRBV29-1 with TRBJ1-1, with D possibly TRBD1 on 5 matching bases. The germline gives CDR1 SQVTM, CDR2 ANQGSEA. V lost 8 bases and J 4 bases, leaving 11 bases between the germline ends. CDR3 size: 11 residues. CDR3 region: CSPGRGTEAFF. CDR3 in DNA: TGCAGCCCGGGGAGGGGCACTGAAGCTTTCTTT.

The rearrangement links TRBV7-3 to TRBJ2-1; D perhaps matches TRBD2 (6 bases). Germline V lookup: CDR1 SGHTA, CDR2 FQGTGA. The CDR3 runs to 16 residues. Trimming removed 4 bases at V and 6 bases at J, with 19 bases between. CDR3 sequence (DNA): TGTGCCAGCAGCTCGCGACCGGGACTCCCACTCAATGAGCAGTTCTTC. Translated, it gives CASSSRPGLPLNEQFF.

The chain links TRBV9 to TRBJ2-5; 7 bases are shared with TRBD2. Germline trimming cut 4 bases from V and 7 bases from J; bases unmatched to any gene: 13. This CDR3 is 15 amino acids long. Germline V lookup: CDR1 SGDLS, CDR2 YYNGEE. The CDR3 nucleotides read TGTGCCAGCAGCCCCCGGGGAGGGCCTTTGGGGACCCAGTACTTC. Encoded protein: CASSPRGGPLGTQYF.

This chain connects TRBV19 to TRBJ2-1; a possible D gene is TRBD2 (6 bases). From germline, CDR1 is LNHDA and CDR2 SQIVND (reference sequence). The CDR3 is 15 amino acids. V lost 1 base to trimming and J lost 7 bases, with 14 bases between them. The CDR3 DNA reads TGTGCCAGTAGTATAGGTGGCCTAGCGATAAATGAGCAGTTCTTC. Its protein is CASSIGGLAINEQFF.